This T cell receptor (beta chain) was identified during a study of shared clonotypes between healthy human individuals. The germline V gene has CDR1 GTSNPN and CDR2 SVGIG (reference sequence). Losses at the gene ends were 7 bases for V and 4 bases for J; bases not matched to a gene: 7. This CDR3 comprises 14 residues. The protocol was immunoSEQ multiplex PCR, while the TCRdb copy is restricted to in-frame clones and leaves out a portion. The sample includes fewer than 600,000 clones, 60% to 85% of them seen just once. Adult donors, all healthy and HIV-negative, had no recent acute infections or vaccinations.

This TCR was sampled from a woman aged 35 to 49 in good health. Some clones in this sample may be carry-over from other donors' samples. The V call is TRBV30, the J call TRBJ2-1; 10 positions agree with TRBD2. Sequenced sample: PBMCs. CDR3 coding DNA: TGTGCCTCAGCGGGAGGGGCGAGGTACAATGAGCAGTTCTTC. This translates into CASAGGARYNEQFF.